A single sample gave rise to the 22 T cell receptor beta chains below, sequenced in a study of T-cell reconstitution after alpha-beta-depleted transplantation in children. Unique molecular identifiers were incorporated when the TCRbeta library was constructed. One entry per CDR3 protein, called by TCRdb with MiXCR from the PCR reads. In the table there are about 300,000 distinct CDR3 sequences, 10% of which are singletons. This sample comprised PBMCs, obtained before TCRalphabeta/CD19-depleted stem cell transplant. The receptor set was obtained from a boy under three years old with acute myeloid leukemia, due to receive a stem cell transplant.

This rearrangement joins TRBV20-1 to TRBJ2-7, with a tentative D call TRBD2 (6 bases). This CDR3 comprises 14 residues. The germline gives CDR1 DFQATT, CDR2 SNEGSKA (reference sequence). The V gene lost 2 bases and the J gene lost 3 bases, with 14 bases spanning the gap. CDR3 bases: TGCAGTGCTAGAAGGGACTCTCCCGTCTACGAGCAGTACTTC. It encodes CSARRDSPVYEQYF.

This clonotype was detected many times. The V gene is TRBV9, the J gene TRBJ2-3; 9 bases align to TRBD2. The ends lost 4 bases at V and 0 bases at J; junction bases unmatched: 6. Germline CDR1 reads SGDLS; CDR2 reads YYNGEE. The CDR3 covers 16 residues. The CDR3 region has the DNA TGTGCCAGCAGCCCTCCTAGCGGGGTTAGCACAGATACGCAGTATTTT. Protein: CASSPPSGVSTDTQYF.

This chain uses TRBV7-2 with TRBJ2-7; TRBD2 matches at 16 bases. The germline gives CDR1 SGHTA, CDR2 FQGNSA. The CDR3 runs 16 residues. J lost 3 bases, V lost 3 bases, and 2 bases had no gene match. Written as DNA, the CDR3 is TGTGCCAGCAGCTTGGGGACTAGCGGGAGGGTCTACGAGCAGTACTTC. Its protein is CASSLGTSGRVYEQYF.

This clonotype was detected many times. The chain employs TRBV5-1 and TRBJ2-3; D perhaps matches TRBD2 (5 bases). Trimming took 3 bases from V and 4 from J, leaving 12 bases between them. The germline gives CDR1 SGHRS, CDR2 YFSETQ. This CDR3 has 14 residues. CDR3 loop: CASSWRTLSDTQYF. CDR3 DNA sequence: TGCGCCAGCAGCTGGAGGACCCTCTCAGATACGCAGTATTTT.

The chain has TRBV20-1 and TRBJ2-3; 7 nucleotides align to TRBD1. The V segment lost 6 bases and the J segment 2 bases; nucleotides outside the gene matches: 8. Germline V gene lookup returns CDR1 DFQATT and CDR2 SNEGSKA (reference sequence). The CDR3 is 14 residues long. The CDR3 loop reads CSAQGGAPTDTQYF. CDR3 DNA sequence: TGCAGTGCGCAAGGGGGCGCCCCCACAGATACGCAGTATTTT.

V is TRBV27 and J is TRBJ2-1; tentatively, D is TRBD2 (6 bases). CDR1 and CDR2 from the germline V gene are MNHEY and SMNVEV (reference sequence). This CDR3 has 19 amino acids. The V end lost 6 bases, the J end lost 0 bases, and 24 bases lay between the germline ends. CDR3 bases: TGTGCCAGCAGCCCGACAAGGGGTGAATTAGCGGTCTCCTACAATGAGCAGTTCTTC. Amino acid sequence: CASSPTRGELAVSYNEQFF.

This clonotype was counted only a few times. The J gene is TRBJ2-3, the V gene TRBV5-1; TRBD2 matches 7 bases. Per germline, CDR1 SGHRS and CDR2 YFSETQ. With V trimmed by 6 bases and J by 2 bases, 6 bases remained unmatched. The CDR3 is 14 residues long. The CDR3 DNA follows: TGCGCCAGCAAGGGCGGGGGATCCACAGATACGCAGTATTTT. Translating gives CASKGGGSTDTQYF.

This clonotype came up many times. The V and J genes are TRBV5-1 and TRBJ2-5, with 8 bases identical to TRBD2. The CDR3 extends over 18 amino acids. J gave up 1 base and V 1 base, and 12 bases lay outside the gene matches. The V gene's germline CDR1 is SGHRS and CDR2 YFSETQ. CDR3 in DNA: TGCGCCAGCAGCTTGTTCCCCCAGCTACTAGCGGCCCAAGAGACCCAGTACTTC. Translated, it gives CASSLFPQLLAAQETQYF.

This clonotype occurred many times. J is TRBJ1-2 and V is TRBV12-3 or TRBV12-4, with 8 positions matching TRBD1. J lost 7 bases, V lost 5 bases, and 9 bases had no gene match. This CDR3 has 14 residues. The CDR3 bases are TGTGCCAGCAGTCACCGTCACGGACAGGGTGGCTACACCTTC. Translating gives CASSHRHGQGGYTF.

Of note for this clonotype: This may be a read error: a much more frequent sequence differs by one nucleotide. In DNA form, the CDR3 reads TGCAGCGTTGAAGCGGGGGGGGCCGGGGAGCTGTTTTTT. Translation: CSVEAGGAGELFF. This chain joins TRBV29-1 and TRBJ2-2; 8 bases agree with TRBD2. Germline values: CDR1 SQVTM, CDR2 ANQGSEA. This CDR3 region has 13 residues. With V trimmed by 1 base and J by 6 bases, 1 base remained unmatched.

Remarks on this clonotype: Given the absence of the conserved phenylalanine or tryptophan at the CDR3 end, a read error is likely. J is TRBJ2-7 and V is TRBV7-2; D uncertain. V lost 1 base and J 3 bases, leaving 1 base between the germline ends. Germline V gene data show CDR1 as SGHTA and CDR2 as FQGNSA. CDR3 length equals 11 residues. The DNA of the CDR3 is TGTGCCAGCAGCTTAGTCTACGAGCAGTACTGC. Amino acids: CASSLVYEQYC.

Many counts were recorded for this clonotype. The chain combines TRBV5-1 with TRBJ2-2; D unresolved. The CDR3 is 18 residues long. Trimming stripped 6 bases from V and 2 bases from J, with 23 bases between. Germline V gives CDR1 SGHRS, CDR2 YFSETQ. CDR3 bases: TGCGCCAGCAATCAAATTAGGCCCGGGTCGGTTAACACCGGGGAGCTGTTTTTT. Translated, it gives CASNQIRPGSVNTGELFF.

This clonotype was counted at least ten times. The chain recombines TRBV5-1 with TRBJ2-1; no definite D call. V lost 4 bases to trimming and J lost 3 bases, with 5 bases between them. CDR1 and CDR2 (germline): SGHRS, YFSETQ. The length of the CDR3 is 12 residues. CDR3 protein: CASSHYYNEQFF. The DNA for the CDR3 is TGCGCCAGCAGCCACTACTACAATGAGCAGTTCTTC.

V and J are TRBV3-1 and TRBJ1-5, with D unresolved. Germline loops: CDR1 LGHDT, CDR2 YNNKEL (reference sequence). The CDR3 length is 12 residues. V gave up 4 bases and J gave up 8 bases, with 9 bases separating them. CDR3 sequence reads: CASSPGREPQHF. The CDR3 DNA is TGTGCCAGCAGCCCAGGACGGGAGCCCCAGCATTTT.

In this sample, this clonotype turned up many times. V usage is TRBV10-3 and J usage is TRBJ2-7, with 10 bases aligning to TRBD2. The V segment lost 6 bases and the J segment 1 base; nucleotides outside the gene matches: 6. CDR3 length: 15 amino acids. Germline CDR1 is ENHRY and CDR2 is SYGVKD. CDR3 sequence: CAIRSGRALSYEQYF. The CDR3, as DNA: TGTGCCATCAGAAGCGGGAGGGCCCTTTCCTACGAGCAGTACTTC.

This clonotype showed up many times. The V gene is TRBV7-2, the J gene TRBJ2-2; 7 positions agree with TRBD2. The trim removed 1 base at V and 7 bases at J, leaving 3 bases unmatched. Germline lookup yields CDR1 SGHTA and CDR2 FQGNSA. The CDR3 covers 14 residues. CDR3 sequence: CASSLGGRGGELFF. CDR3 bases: TGTGCCAGCAGCTTAGGAGGGAGGGGCGGGGAGCTGTTTTTT.

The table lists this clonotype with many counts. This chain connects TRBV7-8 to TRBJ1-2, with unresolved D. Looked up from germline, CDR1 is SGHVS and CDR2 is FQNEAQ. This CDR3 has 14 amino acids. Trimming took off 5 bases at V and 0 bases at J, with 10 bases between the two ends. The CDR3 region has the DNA TGTGCCAGCAGCCGTTCGGGAACTAACTATGGCTACACCTTC. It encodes CASSRSGTNYGYTF.

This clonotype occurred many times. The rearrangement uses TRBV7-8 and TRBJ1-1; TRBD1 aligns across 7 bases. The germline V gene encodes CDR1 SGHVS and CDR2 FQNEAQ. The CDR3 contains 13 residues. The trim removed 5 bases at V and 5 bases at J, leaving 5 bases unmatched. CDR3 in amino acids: CASSPTGLTEAFF. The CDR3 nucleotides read TGTGCCAGCAGCCCGACAGGGTTAACTGAAGCTTTCTTT.

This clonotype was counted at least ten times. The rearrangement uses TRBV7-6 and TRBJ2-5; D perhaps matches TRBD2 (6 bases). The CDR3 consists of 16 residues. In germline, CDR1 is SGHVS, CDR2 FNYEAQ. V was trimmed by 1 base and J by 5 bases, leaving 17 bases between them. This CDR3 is CASSLDSAAAGETQYF. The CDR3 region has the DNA TGTGCCAGCAGCTTAGATTCAGCTGCGGCGGGGGAGACCCAGTACTTC.

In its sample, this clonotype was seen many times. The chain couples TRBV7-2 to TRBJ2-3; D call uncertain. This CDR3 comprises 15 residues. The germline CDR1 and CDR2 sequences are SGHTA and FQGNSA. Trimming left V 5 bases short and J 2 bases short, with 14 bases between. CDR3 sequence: CASSPRTQLTDTQYF. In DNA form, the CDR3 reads TGTGCCAGCAGCCCCCGGACCCAACTCACAGATACGCAGTATTTT.

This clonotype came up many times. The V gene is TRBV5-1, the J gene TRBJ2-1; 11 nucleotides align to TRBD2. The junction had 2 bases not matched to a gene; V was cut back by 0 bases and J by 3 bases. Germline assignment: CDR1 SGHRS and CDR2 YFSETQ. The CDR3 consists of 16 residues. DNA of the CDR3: TGCGCCAGCAGCTTGGCGGGGACTAGCGGCTACAATGAGCAGTTCTTC. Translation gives CASSLAGTSGYNEQFF. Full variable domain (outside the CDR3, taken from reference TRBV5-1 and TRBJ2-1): KAGVTQTPRYLIKTRGQQVTLSCSPISGHRSVSWYQQTPGQGLQFLFEYFSETQRNKGNFPGRFSGRQFSNSRSEMNVSTLELGDSALYLCASSLAGTSGYNEQFFGPGTRLTVL.

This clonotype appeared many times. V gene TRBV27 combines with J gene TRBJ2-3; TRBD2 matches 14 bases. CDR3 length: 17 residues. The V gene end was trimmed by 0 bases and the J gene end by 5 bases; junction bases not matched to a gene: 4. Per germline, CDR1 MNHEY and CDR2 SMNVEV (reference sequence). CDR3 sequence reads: CASSLSGLAGARDTQYF. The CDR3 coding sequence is TGTGCCAGCAGTTTATCGGGACTAGCGGGAGCTAGAGATACGCAGTATTTT.